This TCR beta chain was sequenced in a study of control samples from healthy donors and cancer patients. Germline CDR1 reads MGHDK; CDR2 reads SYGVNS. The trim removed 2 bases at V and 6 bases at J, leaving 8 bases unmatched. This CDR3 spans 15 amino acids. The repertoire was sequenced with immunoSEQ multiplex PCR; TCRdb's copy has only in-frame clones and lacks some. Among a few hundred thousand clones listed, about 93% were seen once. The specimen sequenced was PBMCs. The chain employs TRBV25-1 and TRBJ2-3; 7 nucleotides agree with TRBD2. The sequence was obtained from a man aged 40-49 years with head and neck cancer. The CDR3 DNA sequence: TGTGCCAGCAGTGAAGGGGGAGGGCCCTTCGATACGCAGTATTTT. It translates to CASSEGGGPFDTQYF.